These T cell receptor beta chains were read from a single sample in a study of radiation and T cells in renal cell carcinoma. Clones were sequenced by immunoSEQ multiplex PCR, and TCRdb holds only the in-frame ones, with some missing. The sample comprises 19,000 or so clones, roughly two thirds of which are singletons, and around 13% rests with the top ten. Material: tumor tissue, obtained from a patient whose treatment included radiotherapy and nephrectomy. These receptors came from a woman in her seventies with renal cell carcinoma. CDR3s include the opening cysteine and the closing phenylalanine or tryptophan. The D gene is left open where the match is weak. A clone size is listed for some rows: how often the clone was seen (once, few, many), or a class if it is expanded.

J: TRBJ1-5
size: NA
D: NA
V: TRBV21-1
DNA: TGTGCCAGCAGCAGACAGGGGGTACGGCCCCAGCATTTT
CDR3: CASSRQGVRPQHF

J: TRBJ2-7
size: NA
D: NA
V: TRBV2
DNA: TGTGCCAGCAGTGAGATGGGCATGAACGAGCAGTACTTC
CDR3: CASSEMGMNEQYF

J: TRBJ1-2
size: NA
D: NA
V: TRBV19
DNA: TGTGCCAGTAGTATCAGCGGAAACTTCTATGGCTACACCTTC
CDR3: CASSISGNFYGYTF

J: TRBJ2-3
size: NA
D: NA
V: TRBV7-9
DNA: TGTGCCAGCAGCTTATCCCTAGCGCGGAGCACAGATACGCAGTATTTT
CDR3: CASSLSLARSTDTQYF

J: TRBJ2-7
size: NA
D: NA
V: TRBV4-3
DNA: TGCGCCAGCAGCCAAGCAATAGGCAGCTCCTACGAGCAGTACTTC
CDR3: CASSQAIGSSYEQYF

J: TRBJ1-4
size: NA
D: NA
V: TRBV4-3
DNA: TGCGCCAGCAGCCAAGAACCGACAGTAGGTGAAAAACTGTTTTTT
CDR3: CASSQEPTVGEKLFF

J: TRBJ2-1
size: once
D: NA
V: TRBV7-3
DNA: TGTGCCAGCAGCCATAGCGGCGGCAATGAGCAGTTCTTC
CDR3: CASSHSGGNEQFF

J: TRBJ2-3
size: once
D: NA
V: TRBV11-1
DNA: TGTGCCAGCAGCTTAAGAGGTCGCGGGTCATCAGATACGCAGTATTTT
CDR3: CASSLRGRGSSDTQYF

J: TRBJ1-5
size: few
D: NA
V: TRBV19
DNA: TGTGCCAGTAGTATAGATCACGGACTGGTCCAGCATTTT
CDR3: CASSIDHGLVQHF

J: TRBJ1-2
size: NA
D: NA
V: TRBV27
DNA: TGTGCCAGCAGCCAGGAAGGGGGGGACTATGGCTACACCTTC
CDR3: CASSQEGGDYGYTF

J: TRBJ2-1
size: NA
D: TRBD1
V: TRBV9
DNA: TGTGCCAGCAGCGTAAGACAGGGGTCGAGCAATGAGCAGTTCTTC
CDR3: CASSVRQGSSNEQFF

J: TRBJ2-1
size: NA
D: TRBD1
V: TRBV2
DNA: TGTGCCAGCAGCCGGGGACAGGGAAACAATGAGCAGTTCTTC
CDR3: CASSRGQGNNEQFF

J: TRBJ2-2
size: few
D: NA
V: TRBV5-1
DNA: TGCGCCAGCAGCCCGGAGGTAACTGACAACACCGGGGAGCTGTTTTTT
CDR3: CASSPEVTDNTGELFF

J: TRBJ2-2
size: few
D: NA
V: TRBV11-2
DNA: TGTGCCAGCAGCCTACGTCCCGGACAGCTGAACACCGGGGAGCTGTTTTTT
CDR3: CASSLRPGQLNTGELFF

J: TRBJ2-3
size: once
D: TRBD2
V: TRBV18
DNA: TGTGCCAGCTCACCGAAACGACTAGCGGGGAGCACAGATACGCAGTATTTT
CDR3: CASSPKRLAGSTDTQYF

J: TRBJ2-7
size: few
D: NA
V: TRBV19
DNA: TGTGCCAGTAGTATAGGGGGATACGAGCAGTACTTC
CDR3: CASSIGGYEQYF

J: TRBJ2-3
size: NA
D: TRBD2
V: TRBV20-1
DNA: TGCAGCGGCGGGGGGCAAGATACGCAGTATTTT
CDR3: CSGGGQDTQYF

J: TRBJ2-3
size: NA
D: TRBD1
V: TRBV5-4
DNA: TGTGCCAGCAGCTTGTACGGGACAGGGGATCATACGCAGTATTTT
CDR3: CASSLYGTGDHTQYF

J: TRBJ1-6
size: few
D: NA
V: TRBV25-1
DNA: TGTGCCAGCACCTCAACTTCCAATTCACCCCTCCACTTT
CDR3: CASTSTSNSPLHF

J: TRBJ2-7
size: few
D: TRBD2
V: TRBV6-5
DNA: TGTGCCAGCAGTTACGGGACTAGCGGGTACGAGCAGTACTTC
CDR3: CASSYGTSGYEQYF

J: TRBJ2-1
size: NA
D: NA
V: TRBV6-5
DNA: TGTGCCAGCAGTCCCCTGGGCCAGAACGCTGAGCAGTTCTTC
CDR3: CASSPLGQNAEQFF

J: TRBJ1-1
size: once
D: NA
V: TRBV23-1
DNA: TGCGCCAGCAGTCAACCACCCCGGACGATAAACACTGAAGCTTTCTTT
CDR3: CASSQPPRTINTEAFF

J: TRBJ2-1
size: NA
D: TRBD1
V: TRBV9
DNA: TGTGCCAGCAGCTTCGGACAGGGGGCCGACAATGAGCAGTTCTTC
CDR3: CASSFGQGADNEQFF

J: TRBJ2-5
size: NA
D: NA
V: TRBV19
DNA: TGTGCCAGTGCCCGGGACGGATATATCCAAGAGACCCAGTACTTC
CDR3: CASARDGYIQETQYF

J: TRBJ2-7
size: NA
D: NA
V: TRBV28
DNA: TGTGCCAGCAGTTTTCGGGCCGATGGGGGGAACGAGCAGTACTTC
CDR3: CASSFRADGGNEQYF

J: TRBJ1-6
size: once
D: NA
V: TRBV9
DNA: TGTGCCAGCAGCGTAAGTCTAAGGGTGTCTGATTCACCCCTCCACTTT
CDR3: CASSVSLRVSDSPLHF

J: TRBJ2-7
size: NA
D: TRBD2
V: TRBV7-2
DNA: TGTGCCAGCAGCGCCACTAGCGGGGGGGCAGTAATGCCCTACGAGCAGTACTTC
CDR3: CASSATSGGAVMPYEQYF

J: TRBJ1-5
size: NA
D: NA
V: TRBV28
DNA: TGTGCCAGCAGTTTAAAGGGAGGGCTCGGACAGAACCCTAACAGCAATCAGCCCCAGCATTTT
CDR3: CASSLKGGLGQNPNSNQPQHF

J: TRBJ2-3
size: NA
D: NA
V: TRBV9
DNA: TGTGCCAGCAGCGTAGCTTTGCGGGGAACAGATACGCAGTATTTT
CDR3: CASSVALRGTDTQYF

J: TRBJ1-2
size: NA
D: NA
V: TRBV19
DNA: TGTGCCAGTAGTATAGTAGAGGGGAGCGGCTACACCTTC
CDR3: CASSIVEGSGYTF

J: TRBJ2-2
size: NA
D: NA
V: TRBV6-1
DNA: TGTGCCAGCAGTGAAGCGCACTGGGGTGGCGGGGAGCTGTTTTTT
CDR3: CASSEAHWGGGELFF

J: TRBJ1-1
size: NA
D: NA
V: TRBV11-3
DNA: TGTGCCAGCAGCTTGTGGGGGCCACAGGAAGAAGCTTTCTTT
CDR3: CASSLWGPQEEAFF

J: TRBJ1-1
size: once
D: NA
V: TRBV6-1
DNA: TGTGCCAGCAGTGAGGCGGGTCAGGGAGAAGCTTTCTTT
CDR3: CASSEAGQGEAFF

J: TRBJ1-2
size: NA
D: NA
V: TRBV5-8
DNA: TGTGCCAGCAGCTCCCGGCTCTATGGCTACACCTTC
CDR3: CASSSRLYGYTF

J: TRBJ1-1
size: few
D: NA
V: TRBV19
DNA: TGTGCCAGTAGCCGCCACAAGAAGGGTCCTGAAGCTTTCTTT
CDR3: CASSRHKKGPEAFF

J: TRBJ1-1
size: medium-sized
D: TRBD1
V: TRBV29-1
DNA: TGCAGCGCCCGGGACAGGGGGGGGACTGAAGCTTTCTTT
CDR3: CSARDRGGTEAFF

J: TRBJ2-5
size: NA
D: NA
V: TRBV15
DNA: TGTGCCACCAGCAGAGATTTAGGACTCCAAGAGACCCAGTACTTC
CDR3: CATSRDLGLQETQYF

J: TRBJ2-7
size: NA
D: NA
V: TRBV5-1
DNA: TGCGCCAGCAGCTTGGAAGGTATCCCCACGCAGTACTTC
CDR3: CASSLEGIPTQYF

J: TRBJ1-1
size: NA
D: TRBD1
V: TRBV7-9
DNA: TGTGCCAGCAGCCCAGCACAGGGGGCCAGGAACACTGAAGCTTTCTTT
CDR3: CASSPAQGARNTEAFF